This T cell receptor beta chain was identified during a study of blood T cell repertoires in COVID-19 (dated by TCRdb to about 2020). At the level of the whole study: Samples covering the acute and convalescent phases of COVID-19 were provided by collaborators in the United States, Italy and Spain. Where HLA class I and class II types were available, the types were taken from metadata supplied by the sample provider, not from assay-based typing. The samples were drawn from two sources: the first 160 participants of the ongoing ImmuneRACE study, and fewer than 1,500 subjects contributed by 6 global collaborators. The dataset comprised deeply sampled blood TCRbeta repertoires from subjects exposed to, actively infected with, or recovered from COVID-19. The material from the prospective study consisted of cDNA or gDNA derived from T cells, B-cell-depleted T cells, or PBMCs. The repertoires were released in a freely available public database intended as a resource for research on the immune response to SARS-CoV-2. Sample metadata almost always included a de-identified subject ID, COVID-19 status, age in years and sex.

Trimming costs V 3 bases and J 7 bases, and their ends lie 13 bases apart. From the cysteine through the phenylalanine, the CDR3 covers 14 amino acids. Of all the DNA, just the CDR3 is kept, 42 bases in frame from base 1. Per the germline V gene, MDHEN is the CDR1 and SYDVKM is the CDR2. On this clone: The specificity of this receptor is unknown. No quality values exist for individual bases; no much larger clone is one base distant.

A second Seattle source provided samples from volunteer blood donors who had recovered from COVID-19. Each collaborating institution followed its own protocols to collect whole blood in K2EDTA tubes. For TCRbeta analysis, collaborators shipped samples as frozen whole blood, isolated PBMCs, or DNA extracted from either of those sample types. TCRbeta CDR3 regions were amplified from genomic DNA using the immunoSEQ Assay, a bias-controlled multiplex PCR. On the study's bioinformatics: Within the assay, amplification of reference gene primers was used to estimate how many nucleated cells each sample contained. Sequence reads were collapsed and filtered to measure the absolute abundance of every unique TCRbeta CDR3 rearrangement. For each sample, productive Simpson clonality was calculated by taking the square root of Simpson's diversity index across productive rearrangements. TCRdb limited this immuneACCESS table to in-frame rearrangements with V and J called. A share of clones is missing; checked studies link under half to unresolved V genes, and the rest is unexplained. That table gives V, J and clone size, and the DNA gave D and trimming. Within this sample are a few hundred thousand clones, with around four fifths of them counted one time only. The ten biggest clones cover over 4.5% of the sample.

Points the paper makes about the study in general: Clinical and demographic metadata were provided uncurated, with the amount varying by source and participant.

The rearrangement combines TRBV28 with TRBJ1-5; a tentative D call is TRBD1 (5 bases match). This TCR came from a man aged 55 to 69 who had recovered from COVID-19. Sequenced input: peripheral blood. The nucleotides are TGTGCCAGCAGTTTTCAGGGTTCGGGCCAGCCCCAGCATTTT. This codes for CASSFQGSGQPQHF.